A selection of T cell receptor beta chains follows, all from one sample in a study of control samples from healthy donors and cancer patients. Using immunoSEQ multiplex PCR, the repertoire was profiled, and TCRdb retains in-frame clones only, with some absent. There are 70,000 or so clones in the sample; under 90% occur only once, and around 30% lies in the top ten. Input material: blood. The receptors originated from a man in his fifties in good health. CDR3s leave out the opening cysteine and the closing phenylalanine or tryptophan. Clone size, where shown, is once, few, many, or a class for clones that have expanded.

>TRBV9|TRBJ1-3|few
ASRADYSGNTIY
>TRBV6-5|TRBJ1-2|-
ASSRGALTLGYT
>TRBV4-2|TRBJ1-1|few
ASSQDSRGNTEAF
>TRBV25-1|TRBJ2-3|-
ASSENGRKGRTDTQY
>TRBV9|TRBJ2-7|-
ASSVSGGTYEQY
>TRBV27|TRBJ2-6|-
ASSLEAGPTPSGANVLT
>TRBV27|TRBJ2-3|-
ASSPGVTTQY
>TRBV28|TRBJ1-2|few
ASRTGWEGYGYT
>TRBV3-1/TRBV3-2|TRBJ1-4|-
ASSPRGADEKLF
>TRBV18|TRBJ2-7|few
ASSPGGPSGEQY
>TRBV7-2|TRBJ2-5|-
ASSLVLGQPQETQY
>TRBV19|TRBJ2-1|-
ASSPRTSGDYNEQF
>TRBV28|TRBJ2-2|-
ASHGTSGRGYTGELF
>TRBV29-1|TRBJ1-4|once
SVVGLGEKLF
>TRBV24-1|TRBJ1-1|-
AVDHPGSTGLVAF
>TRBV28|TRBJ1-3|-
ASRQGSGNTIY
>TRBV27|TRBJ2-1|-
ASLPQGTYSYNEQF
>TRBV28|TRBJ1-5|-
ASTLGQNNQPQH
>TRBV6-5|TRBJ1-2|few
ASPSNTRGYGYT
>TRBV28|TRBJ2-1|-
ASSTDGRDF
>TRBV5-6|TRBJ1-1|once
ASSLLSGTQNTEAF
>TRBV5-1|TRBJ2-5|-
VSSPTDSQETQY
>TRBV6-5|TRBJ2-7|-
ASSYDRSYEQY
>TRBV28|TRBJ1-1|-
ASSLLGEAF
>TRBV19|TRBJ1-1|-
ASSIGRGATEAF
>TRBV15|TRBJ1-2|-
ASSTGFDGYT
>TRBV10-3|TRBJ1-5|-
AISVAGNQPQH
>TRBV19|TRBJ1-1|once
ATMDSFRVTEAF
>TRBV24-1|TRBJ2-3|-
ATSDRLAGSTDTQY
>TRBV7-2|TRBJ2-1|-
ASSLGNEQF
>TRBV2|TRBJ1-5|-
ASSPLTGVGQPQH
>TRBV27|TRBJ1-2|few
ASSLAGGYGYT
>TRBV27|TRBJ1-6|-
ASNLQGAGSPLH
>TRBV7-9|TRBJ2-1|-
ASSPLHNEQF
>TRBV19|TRBJ1-2|-
ASSKGTDRGGGYT
>TRBV6-5|TRBJ2-7|-
ASRGDRGSYEQY
>TRBV6-5|TRBJ2-3|-
ASSYSGLAGPDTQY
>TRBV18|TRBJ2-1|few
ASSLAGGSYNEQF
>TRBV5-4|TRBJ2-1|-
ASSPRRQGVNEQF
>TRBV4-3|TRBJ2-1|-
ASSQDWTGGKDEQF
>TRBV27|TRBJ1-6|-
ASSGDRGSPLH
>TRBV5-1|TRBJ1-1|-
ASIPDVGKTEAF
>TRBV7-2|TRBJ1-5|-
ASSPNRDQPQH
>TRBV2|TRBJ2-7|-
AINDREVYEQY
>TRBV7-7|TRBJ2-2|-
ASSLTSGVPGELF
>TRBV13|TRBJ2-7|-
ASSSDTAPNEQY
>TRBV27|TRBJ2-3|-
ASIRLAGSTDTQY
>TRBV27|TRBJ1-1|-
ASTGTGAEAF
>TRBV29-1|TRBJ1-5|few
SVRDNYNQPQH
>TRBV7-2|TRBJ2-1|-
ASSLSTGSYNEQF
>TRBV5-4|TRBJ2-7|once
ASSLGELNYEQY
>TRBV6-1|TRBJ1-2|-
ASSETLGDYGYT
>TRBV19|TRBJ1-1|few
ASALAPNTEAF
>TRBV24-1|TRBJ2-3|-
ATSDTGLAQSTDTQY
>TRBV25-1|TRBJ1-2|-
ASSEFPNGYT
>TRBV4-2|TRBJ1-1|-
ASSQDEGLAEAF
>TRBV25-1|TRBJ2-5|few
ASRADLGTGKGETQY
>TRBV18|TRBJ1-6|-
ASSPGMGSPLH